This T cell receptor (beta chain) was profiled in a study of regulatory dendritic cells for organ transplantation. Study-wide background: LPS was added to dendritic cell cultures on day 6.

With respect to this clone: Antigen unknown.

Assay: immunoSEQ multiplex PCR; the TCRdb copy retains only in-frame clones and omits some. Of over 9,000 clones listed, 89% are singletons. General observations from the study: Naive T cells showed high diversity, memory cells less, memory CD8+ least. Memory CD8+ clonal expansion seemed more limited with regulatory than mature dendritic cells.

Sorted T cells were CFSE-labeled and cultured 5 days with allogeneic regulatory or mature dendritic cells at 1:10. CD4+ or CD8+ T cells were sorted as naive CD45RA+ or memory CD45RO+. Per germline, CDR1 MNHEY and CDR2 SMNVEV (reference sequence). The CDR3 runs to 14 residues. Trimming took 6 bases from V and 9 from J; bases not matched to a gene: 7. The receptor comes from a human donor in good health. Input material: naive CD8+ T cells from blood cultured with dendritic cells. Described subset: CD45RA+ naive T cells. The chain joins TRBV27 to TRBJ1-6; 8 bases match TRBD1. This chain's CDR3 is CASSVGQGGSPLHF. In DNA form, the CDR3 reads TGTGCCAGCAGCGTAGGACAGGGAGGTTCACCCCTCCACTTT.